These 30 T cell receptor beta chains were sequenced from one sample in a study of blood T cell repertoires in COVID-19. Profiling relied on immunoSEQ multiplex PCR, and the TCRdb table lists in-frame clones only, not all of them. The sample holds 200,000 to 300,000 clones; roughly four fifths are singletons and the top ten take under 4.5%. Specimen: peripheral blood. These receptors were collected from a man in his forties or fifties with acute or convalescent COVID-19.

CDR3 sequence: CASTRGLTGELFF. In DNA, the CDR3 is TGTGCCAGCACTAGGGGATTGACCGGGGAGCTGTTTTTT. The chain joins TRBV5-6 to TRBJ2-2; D possibly corresponds to TRBD1 (5 bases). Germline CDR1 and CDR2: SGHDT and YYEEEE. V was clipped by 6 bases and J by 5 bases, with 11 bases between them. The CDR3 length is 13 residues.

J is TRBJ2-1 and V is TRBV30; a weak D match, TRBD2 (6 bases). Germline CDR1 is GTSNPN and CDR2 is SVGIG (reference sequence). This CDR3 region has 16 residues. Trimming took 3 bases from V and 3 from J, leaving 18 bases between them. The CDR3 loop is CAWSSKGWGDYNEQFF. Written as DNA, the CDR3 is TGTGCCTGGAGCAGTAAGGGCTGGGGGGACTACAATGAGCAGTTCTTC.

V gene TRBV27 combines with J gene TRBJ2-7; no firm D call. CDR3 length equals 14 residues. Germline V gives CDR1 MNHEY, CDR2 SMNVEV (reference sequence). The V and J ends lost 5 bases and 6 bases respectively, with 17 bases between them. Written as DNA, the CDR3 is TGTGCCAGCAGTCTTCAGGATCCTTTTGGCGAGCAGTACTTC. Its protein product is CASSLQDPFGEQYF.

The rearrangement joins TRBV29-1 to TRBJ2-1, with 9 bases matching TRBD2. The trim removed 3 bases at V and 7 bases at J, leaving 10 bases unmatched. The CDR3 is made up of 15 amino acids. Germline CDR1 and CDR2: SQVTM and ANQGSEA. The CDR3 coding sequence is TGCAGCGTTGAGGTGGGCGGGGGGGATTGGAATGAGCAGTTCTTC. Amino acid sequence: CSVEVGGGDWNEQFF.

The J gene is TRBJ1-4, the V gene TRBV28, with 8 bases matching TRBD1. Germline values: CDR1 MDHEN, CDR2 SYDVKM. With V trimmed by 4 bases and J by 5 bases, 9 bases remained unmatched. This CDR3 has 16 residues. As DNA, the CDR3 is TGTGCCAGCAGTTCCTACAGGGGGAAGAAGAATGAAAAACTGTTTTTT. Encoded protein: CASSSYRGKKNEKLFF.

This rearrangement joins TRBV6-5 to TRBJ1-4; D not resolved. The CDR3 sequence is 11 residues long. Trimming pared 6 bases from V and 7 bases from J, leaving 6 bases between. Germline V CDR1 and CDR2: MNHEY, SVGAGI. DNA for the CDR3: TGTGCCAGCAGGCTAGGTGAAAAACTGTTTTTT. Translating gives CASRLGEKLFF.

This chain connects TRBV9 to TRBJ2-7; 7 positions agree with TRBD2. The J segment lost 3 bases and the V segment lost 3 bases, leaving 9 bases of the junction unmatched. The germline gives CDR1 SGDLS, CDR2 YYNGEE. The CDR3 is 15 residues long. Here the CDR3 reads CASSAGGESYYEQYF. The CDR3 nucleotides are TGTGCCAGCAGCGCGGGAGGTGAGAGTTACTACGAGCAGTACTTC.

The gene calls are TRBV6-1 and TRBJ1-2; D remains unclear. The CDR3 is made up of 14 amino acids. From germline, CDR1 is MNHNS and CDR2 SASEGT. The V gene lost 3 bases and the J gene lost 4 bases, with 12 bases spanning the gap. CDR3 nucleotide sequence: TGTGCCAGCAGTGATCGCGGCAGAAGCTATGGCTACACCTTC. Translating it yields CASSDRGRSYGYTF.

This clone was detected only once. The sample contains more than one DNA sequence encoding this CDR3. This chain uses TRBV5-1 with TRBJ1-1; D not resolved. The CDR3 contains 14 residues. V dropped 0 bases and J dropped 5 bases, with 11 bases sitting between them. Germline V CDR1 and CDR2: SGHRS, YFSETQ. CDR3 coding DNA: TGCGCCAGCAGCTTGGGTTCCGGAGGAACTGAAGCTTTCTTT. Translating it yields CASSLGSGGTEAFF.

The chain uses TRBV2 and TRBJ2-1; 8 positions agree with TRBD2. CDR1 SNHLY and CDR2 FYNNEI come from the germline V gene. The CDR3 is made up of 14 amino acids. J was trimmed by 4 bases and V by 6 bases; bases with no gene match: 5. The CDR3 DNA is TGTGCCAGCAGAAGCGGGAGCCTATACAATGAGCAGTTCTTC. Translation: CASRSGSLYNEQFF.

The gene calls are TRBV3-1 (or the pseudogene TRBV3-2) and TRBJ1-1; possibly TRBD1 for D (5 bases). Between the trimmed V and J ends, which lost 4 bases and 1 base, there was a span of 10 bases. Germline-derived CDR1 and CDR2 are LGHDT and YNNKEL (reference sequence). The CDR3 sequence is 14 residues long. CDR3 residues: CASSRRQKNTEAFF. The CDR3 DNA reads as TGTGCCAGCAGCCGCAGACAGAAGAACACTGAAGCTTTCTTT.

The CDR3: CASSQGQGLNTGELFF. CDR3 sequence (DNA): TGCGCCAGCAGCCAGGGACAGGGGTTAAACACCGGGGAGCTGTTTTTT. The J gene is TRBJ2-2, the V gene TRBV5-1, with 10 positions matching TRBD1. CDR3 length equals 16 residues. J lost 2 bases, V lost 4 bases, and 5 bases had no gene match. Per germline, CDR1 SGHRS and CDR2 YFSETQ.

The V call is TRBV5-5, the J call TRBJ2-1, with 10 bases identical to TRBD2. Per the germline V gene, CDR1 is SGHKS and CDR2 is YYEKEE (reference sequence). The CDR3 runs 18 residues. The trim removed 4 bases at V and 5 bases at J, leaving 15 bases unmatched. The CDR3 region has the DNA TGTGCCAGCAGCCAATACCCACGGACTAGCGGAGTCAACAATGAGCAGTTCTTC. It specifies CASSQYPRTSGVNNEQFF.

CDR3 residues: CASSIPRAGDQPQHF. CDR3 DNA sequence: TGTGCCAGTAGTATCCCCCGGGCAGGGGATCAGCCCCAGCATTTT. The chain links TRBV19 to TRBJ1-5, with D possibly matching TRBD1 (6 bases). There are 15 residues in the CDR3. Germline lookup yields CDR1 LNHDA and CDR2 SQIVND (reference sequence). V dropped 3 bases and J dropped 5 bases, with 14 bases sitting between them.

The chain is built from TRBV3-1 (or the pseudogene TRBV3-2) and TRBJ1-3; D might be TRBD1 (5 bases). Germline CDR1 and CDR2: LGHDT and YNNKEL (reference sequence). The V end was cut by 0 bases, the J end by 0 bases, with 9 bases between. This CDR3 region has 16 residues. The CDR3 DNA reads as TGTGCCAGCAGCCAAGATGACAGCCCCTCTGGAAACACCATATATTTT. It encodes CASSQDDSPSGNTIYF.

This clone was recorded once. The chain joins TRBV5-5 to TRBJ2-7, with 7 bases fitting TRBD2. Losses at the gene ends were 2 bases for V and 0 bases for J; bases not matched to a gene: 2. This CDR3 contains 14 residues. From germline, CDR1 is SGHKS and CDR2 YYEKEE (reference sequence). The CDR3 spells CASSFLADSYEQYF. The DNA of the CDR3 is TGTGCCAGCAGCTTTCTAGCGGACTCCTACGAGCAGTACTTC.

This clone occurred once. V is TRBV9 and J is TRBJ1-6, with 7 bases that match TRBD1. V gave up 3 bases and J gave up 4 bases; unmatched junction bases: 4. The CDR3 is 15 residues long. Germline CDR1 reads SGDLS; CDR2 reads YYNGEE. The CDR3 is CASSARQGYNSPLHF. The CDR3 DNA reads TGTGCCAGCAGCGCCAGACAGGGATATAATTCACCCCTCCACTTT.

The chain employs TRBV14 and TRBJ1-1, with TRBD1 identical over 10 bases. The V gene end was trimmed by 4 bases and the J gene end by 1 base; junction bases not matched to a gene: 6. Germline CDR1 reads SGHDN; CDR2 reads FVKESK. The CDR3 consists of 16 residues. The CDR3 nucleotides read TGTGCCAGCAGCCCTCGACAGGGGGCCGGGAACACTGAAGCTTTCTTT. It is translated as CASSPRQGAGNTEAFF.

This chain connects TRBV4-2 to TRBJ1-1, with TRBD1 as a possible D gene (5 bases). This CDR3 is built from 15 residues. Germline V gene data show CDR1 as LGHNA and CDR2 as YNFKEQ. Trimming stripped 0 bases from V and 11 bases from J, with 19 bases between. The DNA for the CDR3 is TGTGCCAGCAGCCAAGAAAATTTATGGCAGGGCGTTGCTTTCTTT. This codes for CASSQENLWQGVAFF.

The chain joins TRBV5-1 to TRBJ1-6; D perhaps matches TRBD1 (5 bases). The CDR3 totals 18 residues. V was trimmed by 1 base and J by 7 bases, leaving 21 bases between them. Germline lookup yields CDR1 SGHRS and CDR2 YFSETQ. The CDR3 region has the DNA TGCGCCAGCAGCTTGAGGGTGGGACCCGGGAGCCAGAATTCACCCCTCCACTTT. It encodes CASSLRVGPGSQNSPLHF.

The V gene is TRBV6-5, the J gene TRBJ1-1; D may be TRBD1 (6 bases). The CDR3 consists of 15 residues. V was trimmed by 6 bases and J by 7 bases, leaving 21 bases between them. Germline lookup yields CDR1 MNHEY and CDR2 SVGAGI. The CDR3 DNA sequence: TGTGCCAGCAGGCAGTCCCTTTTGACAGGAGTTGAAGCTTTCTTT. It specifies CASRQSLLTGVEAFF.

This clone was seen once. The chain combines TRBV19 with TRBJ2-7; TRBD2 agrees at 7 bases. CDR1 LNHDA and CDR2 SQIVND come from the germline V gene (reference sequence). Germline trimming cut 3 bases from V and 6 bases from J; bases unmatched to any gene: 11. The CDR3 loop spans 15 amino acids. CDR3 nucleotide sequence: TGTGCCAGTAGTATGACGGGACTACCACCTACCGAGCAGTACTTC. It codes for CASSMTGLPPTEQYF.

The chain employs TRBV5-4 and TRBJ2-7; 8 bases are shared with TRBD1. The CDR3 covers 15 residues. J lost 4 bases, V lost 3 bases, and 9 bases had no gene match. In germline, CDR1 is SGHNT, CDR2 YYREEE (reference sequence). CDR3: CASSYVDRGIYEQYF. CDR3 nucleotides: TGTGCCAGCAGCTATGTTGACAGGGGAATATACGAGCAGTACTTC.

This rearrangement joins TRBV7-9 to TRBJ2-7; a possible D gene is TRBD1 (6 bases). Trimming pared 2 bases from V and 2 bases from J, leaving 10 bases between. The CDR3 runs to 14 residues. In germline, CDR1 is SEHNR, CDR2 FQNEAQ (reference sequence). The CDR3, as DNA: TGTGCCAGCAGCTTAAGGGACACCACCTACGAGCAGTACTTC. It specifies CASSLRDTTYEQYF.

The chain combines TRBV5-8 with TRBJ2-3; 8 bases are shared with TRBD2. J was trimmed by 4 bases and V by 0 bases; bases with no gene match: 4. Germline CDR1 SGHTS, CDR2 YDEGEE. This CDR3 is 15 amino acids long. CDR3 sequence reads: CASSLGAGEADTQYF. The CDR3 bases are TGTGCCAGCAGCTTGGGAGCGGGAGAAGCAGATACGCAGTATTTT.

This clone was detected only a few times. The chain employs TRBV27 and TRBJ1-3; 8 bases fit TRBD1. V lost 5 bases, J lost 4 bases, and 7 bases stayed unmatched. CDR1 MNHEY and CDR2 SMNVEV come from the germline V gene (reference sequence). This CDR3 is built from 15 residues. This CDR3 is CASSPRQGRGNTIYF. In DNA, the CDR3 is TGTGCCAGCAGTCCTAGACAGGGGCGCGGAAACACCATATATTTT.

This sequence joins TRBV6-1 and TRBJ1-5; D is undetermined. Looked up from germline, CDR1 is MNHNS and CDR2 is SASEGT. The germline V and J ends were trimmed by 5 bases and 7 bases, with 6 bases remaining between them. CDR3 length: 11 residues. CDR3 bases: TGTGCCAGCAGTACGGGGCAGCCCCAGCATTTT. Amino acid sequence: CASSTGQPQHF.

The genes are TRBV7-3 and TRBJ1-1; D perhaps matches TRBD1 (6 bases). Germline values: CDR1 SGHTA, CDR2 FQGTGA. The length of the CDR3 is 13 residues. Trimming stripped 2 bases from V and 8 bases from J, with 12 bases between. This CDR3 is CASSLVGTHEAFF. CDR3 coding DNA: TGTGCCAGCAGCTTAGTGGGGACACACGAAGCTTTCTTT.

The chain combines TRBV28 with TRBJ1-5; D is unresolved. This CDR3 region has 15 residues. V was clipped by 6 bases and J by 3 bases, with 15 bases between them. CDR1 and CDR2 from the germline V gene are MDHEN and SYDVKM. CDR3 nucleotide sequence: TGTGCCAGCAGGCCATTGCGAGTCTCCAATCAGCCCCAGCATTTT. The encoded protein is CASRPLRVSNQPQHF.

This chain links TRBV25-1 with TRBJ1-6, with 7 bases matching TRBD1. The CDR3 contains 14 residues. The germline V gene encodes CDR1 MGHDK and CDR2 SYGVNS. V gave up 3 bases and J gave up 7 bases; unmatched junction bases: 3. CDR3 nucleotide sequence: TGTGCCAGCAGTGATTCGACAGGGAATTCACCCCTCCACTTT. Translation: CASSDSTGNSPLHF.